The rows below give T cell receptor beta chains drawn from one sample of a study of T cells in Graves' hyperthyroidism and ophthalmopathy. TCRdb re-called the multiplex PCR reads with MiXCR, one entry per CDR3 protein. This sample yields 92,000 or so distinct CDR3 sequences, of which approximately 56% are seen a single time; roughly 27% belongs to the top ten. The sample consisted of blood. These receptors originate from a woman aged 40 to 49 with Graves' hyperthyroidism. CDR3s include the opening cysteine and the closing phenylalanine or tryptophan. The order of the fields is D gene, clone size, V gene, J gene, CDR3 protein, CDR3 DNA. A D gene is named only where the DNA matches it firmly. Part of the rows lack a size; the others show once, few, many or a class for expanded clones.

D: -
size: -
V: TRBV10-3
J: TRBJ2-2
CDR3: CATAGFIQETKLGELFF
DNA: TGTGCCACTGCCGGGTTCATTCAAGAGACCAAGCTCGGGGAGCTGTTTTTT

D: -
size: -
V: TRBV7-9
J: TRBJ1-1
CDR3: CASSPSGGVAFF
DNA: TGTGCCAGCAGTCCCAGTGGCGGGGTGGCTTTCTTT

D: -
size: many
V: TRBV29-1
J: TRBJ2-6
CDR3: CSVESLGRGGANVLTF
DNA: TGCAGCGTTGAATCCCTTGGTCGGGGGGGGGCCAACGTCCTGACTTTC

D: TRBD2
size: few
V: TRBV28
J: TRBJ2-7
CDR3: CASSFPLERDSYEQYF
DNA: TGTGCCAGCAGTTTCCCTCTCGAGCGGGACTCCTACGAGCAGTACTTC

D: -
size: many
V: TRBV12-3/TRBV12-4
J: TRBJ1-3
CDR3: CASSLGVTNTIYF
DNA: TGTGCCAGCAGTTTAGGGGTTACGAACACCATATATTTT

D: TRBD1
size: -
V: TRBV25-1
J: TRBJ1-2
CDR3: CASKDRGNGYTF
DNA: TGTGCCAGCAAAGACAGGGGTAATGGCTACACCTTC

D: -
size: -
V: TRBV11-2
J: TRBJ2-7
CDR3: CASSLVGRSYEQYF
DNA: TGTGCCAGCAGCTTAGTGGGGCGCTCCTACGAGCAGTACTTC

D: TRBD2
size: -
V: TRBV10-3
J: TRBJ2-5
CDR3: CANGGTRSSETQYF
DNA: TGTGCCAACGGGGGGACTAGATCCTCAGAGACCCAGTACTTC

D: TRBD1
size: many
V: TRBV24-1
J: TRBJ2-2
CDR3: CATSGGDRTTGELFF
DNA: TGTGCCACCAGTGGGGGGGACAGGACCACCGGGGAGCTGTTTTTT

D: -
size: -
V: TRBV7-9
J: TRBJ1-1
CDR3: CASSIEGTGTEAFF
DNA: TGTGCCAGCAGCATCGAGGGGACGGGCACTGAAGCTTTCTTT